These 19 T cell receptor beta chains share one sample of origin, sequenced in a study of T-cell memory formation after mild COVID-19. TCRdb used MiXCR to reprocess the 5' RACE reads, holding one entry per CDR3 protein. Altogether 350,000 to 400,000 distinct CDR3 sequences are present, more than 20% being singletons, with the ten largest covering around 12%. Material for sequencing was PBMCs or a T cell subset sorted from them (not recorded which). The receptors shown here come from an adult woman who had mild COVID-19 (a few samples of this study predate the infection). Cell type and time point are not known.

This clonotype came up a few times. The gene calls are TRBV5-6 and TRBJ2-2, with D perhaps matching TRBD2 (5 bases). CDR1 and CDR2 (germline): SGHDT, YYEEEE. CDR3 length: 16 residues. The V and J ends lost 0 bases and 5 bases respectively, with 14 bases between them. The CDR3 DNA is TGTGCCAGCAGCTTGGACGGGGTAGTCCTAACCGGGGAGCTGTTTTTT. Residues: CASSLDGVVLTGELFF.

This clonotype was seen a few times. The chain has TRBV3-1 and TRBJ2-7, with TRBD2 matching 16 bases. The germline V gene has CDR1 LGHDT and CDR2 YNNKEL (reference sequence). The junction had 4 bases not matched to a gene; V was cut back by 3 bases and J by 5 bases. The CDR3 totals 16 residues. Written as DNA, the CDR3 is TGTGCCAGCAGCCAGGGACTAGCGGGGGGGCCTGACGAGCAGTACTTC. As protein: CASSQGLAGGPDEQYF.

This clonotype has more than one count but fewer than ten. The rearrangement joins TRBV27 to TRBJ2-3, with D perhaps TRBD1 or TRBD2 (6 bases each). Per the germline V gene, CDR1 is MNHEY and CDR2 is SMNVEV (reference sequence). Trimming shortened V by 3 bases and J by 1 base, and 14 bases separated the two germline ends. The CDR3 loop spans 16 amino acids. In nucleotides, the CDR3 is TGTGCCAGCAGTTTGGCCGGGGGCTTCCGCACAGATACGCAGTATTTT. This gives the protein CASSLAGGFRTDTQYF.

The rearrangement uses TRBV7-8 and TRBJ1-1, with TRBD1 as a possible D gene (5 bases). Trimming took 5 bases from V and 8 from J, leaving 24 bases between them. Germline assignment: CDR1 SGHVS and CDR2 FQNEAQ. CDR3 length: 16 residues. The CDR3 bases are TGTGCCAGCAGCACCTACTTCGGGGACCCTGGAGAGGAAGCTTTCTTT. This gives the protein CASSTYFGDPGEEAFF.

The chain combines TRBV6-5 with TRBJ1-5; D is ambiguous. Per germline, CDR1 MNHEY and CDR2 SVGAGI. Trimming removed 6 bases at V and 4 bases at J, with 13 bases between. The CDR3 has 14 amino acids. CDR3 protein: CASSPGPANQPQHF. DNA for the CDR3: TGTGCCAGCAGCCCCGGGCCGGCGAATCAGCCCCAGCATTTT.

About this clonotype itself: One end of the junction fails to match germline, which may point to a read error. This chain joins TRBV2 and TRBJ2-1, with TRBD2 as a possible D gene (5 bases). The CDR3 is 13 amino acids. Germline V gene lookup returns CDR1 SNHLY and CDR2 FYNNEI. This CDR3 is CASNPARGNEQLF. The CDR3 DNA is TGTGCCAGCAATCCAGCCCGGGGTAATGAGCAGTTATTC.

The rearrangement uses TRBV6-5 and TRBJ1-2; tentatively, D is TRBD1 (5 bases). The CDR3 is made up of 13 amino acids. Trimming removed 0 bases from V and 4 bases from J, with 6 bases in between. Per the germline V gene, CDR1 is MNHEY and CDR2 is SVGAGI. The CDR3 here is CASSYSGTYGYTF. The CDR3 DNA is TGTGCCAGCAGTTACTCCGGGACCTATGGCTACACCTTC.

The CDR3 nucleotides read TGTGCCAGCAGCAAAGGGTGCGGCGGGAGAGGTGGAGCAGATACGCAGTATTTT. It codes for CASSKGCGGRGGADTQYF. The V call is TRBV21-1, the J call TRBJ2-3; the table calls TRBD2, which could not be checked here. TRBV21-1 is a pseudogene. CDR3 length: 18 amino acids.

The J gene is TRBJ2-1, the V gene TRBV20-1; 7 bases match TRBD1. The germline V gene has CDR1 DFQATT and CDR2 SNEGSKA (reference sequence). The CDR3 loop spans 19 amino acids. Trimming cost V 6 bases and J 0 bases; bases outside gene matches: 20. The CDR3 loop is CSASRTGNRALSSYNEQFF. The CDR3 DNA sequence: TGCAGTGCCTCCCGGACAGGAAATCGTGCTCTGAGCTCCTACAATGAGCAGTTCTTC.

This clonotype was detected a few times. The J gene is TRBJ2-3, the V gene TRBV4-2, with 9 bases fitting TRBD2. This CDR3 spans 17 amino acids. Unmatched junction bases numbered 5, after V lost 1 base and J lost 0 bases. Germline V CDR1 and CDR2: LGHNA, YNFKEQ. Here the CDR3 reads CASSQVQAGGSTDTQYF. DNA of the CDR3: TGTGCCAGCAGCCAAGTACAAGCGGGGGGTAGCACAGATACGCAGTATTTT.

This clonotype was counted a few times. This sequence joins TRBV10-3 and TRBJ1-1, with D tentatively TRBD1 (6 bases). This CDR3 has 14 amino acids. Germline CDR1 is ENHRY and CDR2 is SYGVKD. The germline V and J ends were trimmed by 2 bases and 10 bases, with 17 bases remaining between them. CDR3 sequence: CAISEVAGGSGAFF. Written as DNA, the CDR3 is TGTGCCATCAGTGAGGTAGCGGGGGGCTCGGGAGCTTTCTTT.

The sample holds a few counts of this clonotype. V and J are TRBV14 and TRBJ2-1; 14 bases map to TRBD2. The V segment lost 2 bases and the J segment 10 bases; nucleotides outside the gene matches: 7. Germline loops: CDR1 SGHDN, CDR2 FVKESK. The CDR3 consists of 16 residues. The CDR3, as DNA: TGTGCCAGCAGCCAATATAGGGGACTAGCGGGAGAGGAGCAGTTCTTC. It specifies CASSQYRGLAGEEQFF.

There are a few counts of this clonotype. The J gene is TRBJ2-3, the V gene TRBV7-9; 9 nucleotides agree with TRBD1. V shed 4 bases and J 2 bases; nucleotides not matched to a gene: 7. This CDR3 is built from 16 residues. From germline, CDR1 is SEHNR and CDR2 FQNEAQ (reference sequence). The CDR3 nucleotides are TGTGCCAGCAGCTCAACCGGGACAGGGCTCACAGATACGCAGTATTTT. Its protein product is CASSSTGTGLTDTQYF. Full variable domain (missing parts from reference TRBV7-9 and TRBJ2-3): DTGVSQNPRHKITKRGQNVTFRCDPISEHNRLYWYRQTLGQGPEFLTYFQNEAQLEKSRLLSDRFSAERPKGSFSTLEIQRTEQGDSAMYLCASSSTGTGLTDTQYFGPGTRLTVL.

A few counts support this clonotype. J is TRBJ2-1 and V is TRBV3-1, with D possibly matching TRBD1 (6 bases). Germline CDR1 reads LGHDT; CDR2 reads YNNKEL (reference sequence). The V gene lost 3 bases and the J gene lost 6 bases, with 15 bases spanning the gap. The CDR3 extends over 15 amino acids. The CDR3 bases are TGTGCCAGCAGCCAGGGAACAGGGTTAATCAATGAGCAGTTCTTC. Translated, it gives CASSQGTGLINEQFF.

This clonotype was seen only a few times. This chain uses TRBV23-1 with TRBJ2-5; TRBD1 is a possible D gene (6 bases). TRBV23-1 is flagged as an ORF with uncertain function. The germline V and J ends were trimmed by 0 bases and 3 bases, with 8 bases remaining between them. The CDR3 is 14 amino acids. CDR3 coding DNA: TGCGCCAGCAGTCAATCACCAGGGGAAGAGACCCAGTACTTC. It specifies CASSQSPGEETQYF.

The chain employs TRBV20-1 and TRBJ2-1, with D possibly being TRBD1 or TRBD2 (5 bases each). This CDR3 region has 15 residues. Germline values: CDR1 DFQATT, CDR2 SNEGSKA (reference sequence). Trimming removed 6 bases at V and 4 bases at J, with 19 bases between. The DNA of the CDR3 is TGCAGTGCCACCTCGACAGCAGACTATTACAATGAGCAGTTCTTC. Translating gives CSATSTADYYNEQFF.

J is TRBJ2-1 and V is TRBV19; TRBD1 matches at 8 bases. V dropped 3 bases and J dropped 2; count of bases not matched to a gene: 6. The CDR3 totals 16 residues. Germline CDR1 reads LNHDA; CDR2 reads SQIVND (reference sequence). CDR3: CASSMGVDRAYNEQFF. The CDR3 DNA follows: TGTGCCAGTAGTATGGGGGTGGACAGGGCCTACAATGAGCAGTTCTTC.

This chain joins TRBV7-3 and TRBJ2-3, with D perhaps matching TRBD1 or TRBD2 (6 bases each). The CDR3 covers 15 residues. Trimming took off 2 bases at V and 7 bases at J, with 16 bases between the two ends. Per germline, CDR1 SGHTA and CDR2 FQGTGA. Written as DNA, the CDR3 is TGTGCCAGCAGCTTAGGACAAGGGGGGCGGAATACGCAGTATTTT. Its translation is CASSLGQGGRNTQYF.

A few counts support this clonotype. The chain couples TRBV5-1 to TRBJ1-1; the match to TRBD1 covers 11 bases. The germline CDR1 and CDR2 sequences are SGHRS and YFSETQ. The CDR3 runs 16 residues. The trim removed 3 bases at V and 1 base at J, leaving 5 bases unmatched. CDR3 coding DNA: TGCGCCAGCAGCTCCGGGACAGGGGGTTCGAACACTGAAGCTTTCTTT. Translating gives CASSSGTGGSNTEAFF.